The present TCR beta chain was sequenced within a study of CD8+ T cells in alopecia areata (dated by TCRdb to 2016 to 2019). Looking at the study overall: Treated patients were enrolled in an open-label pilot trial of oral tofacitinib at 5 to 10 mg twice daily for moderate-to-severe alopecia areata. Patients received tofacitinib for 6 to 18 months and were then followed off drug for 6 months to check for delayed response and recurrence. Scalp clonality was compared across normal scalp (n=4), patchy alopecia areata scalp (n=8), and alopecia totalis/universalis scalp (n=8). In humans, TCRbeta sequencing was performed on scalp tissue and on sorted CD4+ and CD8+ peripheral blood T cells from healthy controls and from patients with patchy or totalis/universalis alopecia areata. RNA was obtained with the PAXgene miRNA kit for fixed scalp, the miRNeasy kit for PBMCs, and the RNeasy kit for mouse skin. High-throughput TCRbeta sequencing was used to examine T cell clonal expansion in alopecia areata in both the C3H/HeJ mouse model and human patients. Patients on tofacitinib were biopsied at baseline and after 4 and 24 weeks of treatment, and several of the patients also had a later scalp biopsy. Disease severity in treated patients was measured with the SALT score, which quantifies the percentage of affected scalp surface area. TCRbeta CDR3 regions were amplified by immunoSEQ multiplex PCR with 35 Vbeta forward and 13 Jbeta reverse primers. What the work shows at the level of the full study, not this receptor alone: Compared with normal scalp, lesional scalp, particularly in alopecia totalis/universalis, had higher clonality and more expanded CD8+ clones, which suggests antigenic drive. During tofacitinib treatment, many expanded lesional clones stuck around in both scalp and blood, and this persistence may partly explain why relapse happens after treatment is stopped. Shared TCR sequences between patients were less evident than in mice, which may be partly attributable to HLA diversity in the patient population. With tofacitinib, both scalp clonality and the number of expanded CD8+ clones among the top 100 scalp clones went down significantly. Scalp TCR repertoire analysis is complicated because resident alphabeta T cells in normal human skin are also sequenced, whereas mouse skin is dominated by gammadelta T cells. Because the treated cohort was small and had just a single nonresponder, larger studies are needed to establish links between baseline CD8+ expansion and response.

Receptors were amplified or captured by the immunoSEQ multiplex PCR assay. RNA was extracted from all samples and reverse transcribed into cDNA, which served as template for TCR sequencing. SuperScript III was used for first-strand cDNA synthesis, primed with a 2:1 mix of oligo-dT and random hexamers. A synthetic immune receptor repertoire was used to measure amplification bias, and any remaining bias was corrected computationally. The published analysis was carried out like this. Raw reads were preprocessed to remove errors, and CDR3 was defined by IMGT conventions from the conserved cysteine to phenylalanine. Clonality was computed as 1 minus the Shannon entropy, with the entropy normalized by log2 of the number of productive unique TCRs. Whether each scalp clone was CD4 or CD8 was inferred by checking scalp TCRbeta sequences against the CD4 and CD8 repertoires from sorted blood. TCRdb stores this immuneACCESS table with in-frame sequences only. Part of the clones is absent; in the studies checked, under half of the shortfall reflects unresolved V genes, and no reason is known for the rest. V, J and clone size are taken as reported in that table, and D and trimming were inferred from the DNA itself. This sample gives hundreds of thousands of clones in total; 60% of them show up just once. The ten largest clones capture more than 0.85% of the sample.

Turning to this clone: What antigen it recognizes has not been identified. The input lacks base qualities; no much larger clone sits a single base away.

The germline V gene encodes CDR1 SGHTA and CDR2 FQGNSA. Measured from the cysteine to the phenylalanine, the CDR3 is 13 residues long. Here the CDR3 DNA is all that survives: 39 bases in frame from base 1. V loses 2 bases of germline sequence and J loses 5 bases, and the interval between the two ends is 10 bases. According to the study, the label for this sample's treatment or condition signals: oral pan-JAK inhibitor, 5-10 mg twice daily. From alopecia areata patients, peripheral blood was collected along with lesional scalp punch biopsies. PBMCs were isolated by density centrifugation and stained for CD3, CD4 and CD8, after which CD4+ and CD8+ T cells were sorted on a FACSAria.

Rearrangement joined TRBV7-2 to TRBJ2-7, with the D gene too uncertain to name. The receptor's source is a human donor with alopecia areata. The sequences come from CD4+ T cells sorted from blood, collected at approximately week 52, from a patient treated with tofacitinib. The DNA sequence is given as TGTGCCAGCAGCTTAAACTCCATCCACGAGCAGTACTTC. Its coded protein is CASSLNSIHEQYF.